Given below is one T cell receptor (beta chain) in context. Its matching antigen is unknown. These data originate in a study of blood T cells in healthy people across ages. The CDR3 runs to 15 residues. V lost 3 bases and J 5 bases, leaving 15 bases between the germline ends. It was with a sample-barcoded 5' primer and a J-beta primer mix that a second PCR of roughly 7 to 12 cycles was run. TCRdb reanalysed the 5' RACE reads using MiXCR and keeps one entry per CDR3 protein. The sample gives over a million distinct CDR3 sequences, 45% of which show up once; approximately 20% is in the top ten. Study outcomes and limitations: Naive CD4+ cell counts and diversity both ran higher in long-lived than in aged donors. Diversity of TCR beta per million T cells declined in a roughly linear way with age. Correlation between TCR beta diversity and naive T cell percentage was strong.

The authors drew about 9.5 milliliters of peripheral blood from each donor. This receptor was obtained from a woman aged 55-69 years in good health. The sequenced sample consisted of blood. The chain uses TRBV12-3 or TRBV12-4 and TRBJ2-3; D may correspond to TRBD1 or TRBD2 (5 bases each). The CDR3 nucleotides read TGTGCCAGCAGTTTTGGGCAGGGTGAGGGAGATACGCAGTATTTT. This codes for CASSFGQGEGDTQYF.